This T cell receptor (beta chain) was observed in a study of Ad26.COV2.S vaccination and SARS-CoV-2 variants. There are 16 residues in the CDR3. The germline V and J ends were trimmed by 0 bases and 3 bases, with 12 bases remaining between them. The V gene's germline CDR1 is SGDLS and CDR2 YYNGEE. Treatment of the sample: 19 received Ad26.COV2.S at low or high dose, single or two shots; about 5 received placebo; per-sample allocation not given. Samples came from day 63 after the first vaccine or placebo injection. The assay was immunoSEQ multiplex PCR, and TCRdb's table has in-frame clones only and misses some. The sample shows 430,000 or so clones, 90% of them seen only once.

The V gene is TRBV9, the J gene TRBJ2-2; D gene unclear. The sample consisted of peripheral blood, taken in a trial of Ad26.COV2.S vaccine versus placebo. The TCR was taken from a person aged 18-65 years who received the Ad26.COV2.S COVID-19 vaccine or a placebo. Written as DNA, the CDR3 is TGTGCCAGCAGCGTAGGAGGCAGGACCTACACCGGGGAGCTGTTTTTT. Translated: CASSVGGRTYTGELFF.